This record looks at one T cell receptor (beta chain) sequence and its context. This sample is part of a study of control samples from healthy donors and cancer patients. Losses at the gene ends were 2 bases for V and 5 bases for J; bases not matched to a gene: 6. This CDR3 has 15 amino acids. Germline V lookup: CDR1 KGHSH, CDR2 LQKENI. The protocol was immunoSEQ multiplex PCR, while the TCRdb copy is restricted to in-frame clones and leaves out a portion. The table includes 120,000 or so clones, around 87% detected once. The origin of this receptor is a man in his 60s in good health. Sequencing was carried out using blood. V usage is TRBV18 and J usage is TRBJ1-2; TRBD1 agrees at 9 bases. CDR3 loop: CASSPRTGDLYGYTF. In nucleotides, the CDR3 is TGTGCCAGCTCACCAAGGACAGGGGATTTGTATGGCTACACCTTC.